This entry lists 30 T cell receptor beta chains sequenced from one sample in a study of cytomegalovirus exposure and HLA in healthy donors. The PCR was carried out with 60 Vbeta primers and 13 Jbeta primers. Using immunoSEQ multiplex PCR, the repertoire was profiled, and TCRdb retains in-frame clones only, with some absent. The sample has some 200,000 clones; under 85% are singletons. The material sequenced was PBMCs. These receptors were collected from a man aged 45-65 years in good health and CMV-seronegative.

This clone showed up just once. The chain combines TRBV28 with TRBJ1-1, with 7 positions matching TRBD1. V lost 6 bases, J lost 2 bases, and 6 bases stayed unmatched. This CDR3 is built from 14 residues. In germline, CDR1 is MDHEN, CDR2 SYDVKM. CDR3 protein: CASRADRVNTEAFF. The CDR3 nucleotides read TGTGCCAGCAGGGCTGACAGGGTTAACACTGAAGCTTTCTTT.

The chain couples TRBV19 to TRBJ1-2; 7 nucleotides match TRBD1. The CDR3 spans 15 residues. Germline CDR1 is LNHDA and CDR2 is SQIVND (reference sequence). With V trimmed by 6 bases and J by 4 bases, 11 bases remained unmatched. The CDR3 region has the DNA TGTGCCAGTAGGATGGCGAGACAGGGAATCTATGGCTACACCTTC. Protein sequence: CASRMARQGIYGYTF.

The chain is built from TRBV6-5 and TRBJ2-3; weak D call: TRBD2 (6 bases). The CDR3 covers 13 residues. Looked up from germline, CDR1 is MNHEY and CDR2 is SVGAGI. V lost 6 bases, J lost 2 bases, and 9 bases lay in between. The CDR3 DNA reads as TGTGCCAGCAGACGGGACTTCACAGATACGCAGTATTTT. This gives the protein CASRRDFTDTQYF.

The chain couples TRBV7-2 to TRBJ2-7; 12 nucleotides line up with TRBD2. Germline lookup yields CDR1 SGHTA and CDR2 FQGNSA. This CDR3 spans 16 amino acids. J was trimmed by 6 bases and V by 4 bases; bases with no gene match: 10. The CDR3 loop is CASSSAPSGRAGEQYF. CDR3 in DNA: TGTGCCAGCAGCTCCGCCCCTAGCGGGAGGGCCGGCGAGCAGTACTTC.

This clone was found once. The chain's CDR3 is CASSRKRGQATDTQYF. In nucleotides, the CDR3 is TGTGCCAGCAGTCGGAAACGGGGACAGGCCACAGATACGCAGTATTTT. The chain employs TRBV6-6 and TRBJ2-3, with 8 positions matching TRBD1. The CDR3 length is 16 residues. After removal of 5 bases from V and 2 bases from J, the junction contained 9 bases not matched to a gene. Germline lookup yields CDR1 MNHNY and CDR2 SVGAGI (reference sequence).

The chain links TRBV4-1 to TRBJ2-1, with D possibly being TRBD2 (6 bases). With 0 bases removed from V and 0 bases from J, the gap between germline ends came to 21 bases. Germline V lookup: CDR1 MGHRA, CDR2 YSYEKL. There are 20 residues in the CDR3. The CDR3 is CASSQEASEGPSTSYNEQFF. In DNA, the CDR3 is TGCGCCAGCAGCCAAGAAGCGTCGGAGGGACCCTCGACCTCCTACAATGAGCAGTTCTTC.

V gene TRBV4-2 combines with J gene TRBJ2-7, with a possible D match to TRBD2 (6 bases). Trimming removed 5 bases at V and 2 bases at J, with 13 bases between. This CDR3 contains 14 residues. CDR1 is LGHNA, CDR2 YNFKEQ, per germline. The CDR3 reads CASSFSGATYEQYF. The CDR3 coding sequence is TGTGCCAGCAGCTTTAGCGGCGCTACCTACGAGCAGTACTTC.

This clone is a singleton in its sample. The chain uses TRBV7-2 and TRBJ2-2; D gene unclear. This CDR3 contains 17 residues. Looked up from germline, CDR1 is SGHTA and CDR2 is FQGNSA. Trimming pared 2 bases from V and 0 bases from J, leaving 13 bases between. This CDR3 is CASSLFGQFTNTGELFF. Here the CDR3 DNA reads TGTGCCAGCAGCTTATTTGGGCAGTTTACGAACACCGGGGAGCTGTTTTTT. Using reference TRBV7-2 and TRBJ2-2 for the parts outside the CDR3, the full variable domain is GAGVSQSPSNKVTEKGKDVELRCDPISGHTALYWYRQSLGQGLEFLIYFQGNSAPDKSGLPSDRFSAERTGGSVSTLTIQRTQQEDSAVYLCASSLFGQFTNTGELFFGEGSRLTVL.

The chain combines TRBV11-3 with TRBJ2-2; 7 positions match TRBD1. Germline values: CDR1 SGHNT, CDR2 YENEEA. J gave up 4 bases and V 1 base, and 12 bases lay outside the gene matches. The CDR3 extends over 18 amino acids. The CDR3: CASSLGQGIPRTTGELFF. The DNA of the CDR3 is TGTGCCAGCAGCTTAGGACAGGGTATACCGAGAACCACCGGGGAGCTGTTTTTT. Using reference TRBV11-3 and TRBJ2-2 for the parts outside the CDR3, the full variable domain is EAGVVQSPRYKIIEKKQPVAFWCNPISGHNTLYWYLQNLGQGPELLIRYENEEAVDDSQLPKDRFSAERLKGVDSTLKIQPAELGDSAVYLCASSLGQGIPRTTGELFFGEGSRLTVL.

This clone was found a few times. The chain joins TRBV7-2 to TRBJ2-5, with a tentative D call TRBD2 (6 bases). Germline CDR1 SGHTA, CDR2 FQGNSA. This CDR3 region has 12 residues. The V and J ends lost 3 bases and 11 bases respectively, with 13 bases between them. The CDR3 spells CASSFEMGGQYF. In nucleotides, the CDR3 is TGTGCCAGCAGCTTTGAAATGGGGGGTCAGTACTTC.

This chain uses TRBV7-6 with TRBJ2-1; D might be TRBD1 (7 bases). The CDR3 is made up of 18 amino acids. Looked up from germline, CDR1 is SGHVS and CDR2 is FNYEAQ. V was shortened by 1 base and J by 0 bases, with 16 bases between the two germline ends. The CDR3 here is CASSLVGGQSDSYNEQFF. In nucleotides, the CDR3 is TGTGCCAGCAGCTTAGTGGGGGGACAGTCCGACTCCTACAATGAGCAGTTCTTC. The full variable domain, its missing parts supplied by reference TRBV7-6 and TRBJ2-1, is GAGVSQSPRYKVTKRGQDVALRCDPISGHVSLYWYRQALGQGPEFLTYFNYEAQQDKSGLPNDRFSAERPEGSISTLTIQRTEQRDSAMYRCASSLVGGQSDSYNEQFFGPGTRLTVL.

V usage is TRBV7-3 and J usage is TRBJ2-1; 7 nucleotides line up with TRBD1. The V and J ends lost 4 bases and 2 bases, in that order; junction bases with no gene match: 5. Germline V gives CDR1 SGHTA, CDR2 FQGTGA. CDR3 length: 15 amino acids. CDR3 in DNA: TGTGCCAGCAGCTCCCGGACAGGCACCTACAATGAGCAGTTCTTC. Amino acid sequence: CASSSRTGTYNEQFF.

V and J are TRBV27 and TRBJ2-3; D is ambiguous. Germline V gene data show CDR1 as MNHEY and CDR2 as SMNVEV (reference sequence). The CDR3 is 11 residues long. V lost 7 bases to trimming and J lost 9 bases, with 11 bases between them. Written as DNA, the CDR3 is TGTGCCAGCATTTGGTCAGGAACGCAGTATTTT. This translates into CASIWSGTQYF.

This clone was picked up one time. This chain connects TRBV4-3 to TRBJ2-5; a possible D gene is TRBD2 (7 bases). The CDR3 is 18 residues long. The V end was cut by 1 base, the J end by 5 bases, with 23 bases between. Germline-derived CDR1 and CDR2 are LGHNA and YSLEER. In DNA form, the CDR3 reads TGCGCCAGCAGCCAAGCCCATAGGGCTAGCGGAGGGGGGGAGACCCAGTACTTC. This sequence encodes CASSQAHRASGGGETQYF.

In this sample, this clone turned up a few times. The chain carries TRBV5-1 and TRBJ1-4; tentative D call: TRBD1 (6 bases). This CDR3 has 14 residues. V was pared by 4 bases and J by 8 bases, with 15 bases between. CDR1 is SGHRS and CDR2 is YFSETQ in the germline V gene. CDR3 in amino acids: CASSPRGGSEKLFF. The CDR3 nucleotides are TGCGCCAGCAGCCCGAGGGGGGGATCGGAAAAACTGTTTTTT.

The chain employs TRBV2 and TRBJ2-2; 8 nucleotides align to TRBD2. Germline CDR1 reads SNHLY; CDR2 reads FYNNEI. The CDR3 extends over 16 amino acids. Trimming at V came to 3 bases and at J to 6 bases, leaving 9 bases not matched to a gene. CDR3 in amino acids: CASSERTSRISGELFF. CDR3 coding DNA: TGTGCCAGCAGTGAGAGGACTAGCCGTATATCCGGGGAGCTGTTTTTT.

The V gene is TRBV4-2, the J gene TRBJ2-7, with TRBD2 matching 8 bases. The V gene end was trimmed by 2 bases and the J gene end by 4 bases; junction bases not matched to a gene: 4. This CDR3 region has 14 residues. CDR1 is LGHNA and CDR2 is YNFKEQ in the germline V gene. CDR3 nucleotide sequence: TGTGCCAGCAGCCAATCCCGGGGGGGGTACGAGCAGTACTTC. Its translation is CASSQSRGGYEQYF.

The rearrangement links TRBV9 to TRBJ2-6; 9 nucleotides agree with TRBD1. Germline lookup yields CDR1 SGDLS and CDR2 YYNGEE. The CDR3 covers 15 residues. The ends lost 4 bases at V and 8 bases at J; junction bases unmatched: 7. The CDR3 nucleotides are TGTGCCAGCAGCCCCCGAGGGACAGGGACCAACGTCCTGACTTTC. Translated, it gives CASSPRGTGTNVLTF.

The V call is TRBV7-3, the J call TRBJ2-3, with 12 bases that match TRBD1. Trimming at V came to 5 bases and at J to 4 bases, leaving 7 bases not matched to a gene. The CDR3 loop spans 16 amino acids. The germline V gene has CDR1 SGHTA and CDR2 FQGTGA. CDR3 sequence: CASSNQGQGAPDTQYF. Written as DNA, the CDR3 is TGTGCCAGCAGCAACCAGGGACAGGGGGCTCCAGATACGCAGTATTTT.

This clone was seen only once. The chain is built from TRBV30 and TRBJ2-2; D perhaps matches TRBD1 (6 bases). From germline, CDR1 is GTSNPN and CDR2 SVGIG (reference sequence). This CDR3 contains 13 residues. Trimming pared 0 bases from V and 5 bases from J, leaving 7 bases between. The CDR3 loop reads CAWSVQGTGELFF. CDR3 coding DNA: TGTGCCTGGAGTGTTCAGGGGACCGGGGAGCTGTTTTTT.

This chain uses TRBV19 with TRBJ2-3; tentatively, D is TRBD2 (5 bases). The CDR3 is made up of 16 amino acids. The V gene lost 5 bases and the J gene lost 5 bases, with 20 bases spanning the gap. Per germline, CDR1 LNHDA and CDR2 SQIVND (reference sequence). Here the CDR3 DNA reads TGTGCCAGTAGTCCTAACACTAGGGAGTTCGTAGATACGCAGTATTTT. Translating gives CASSPNTREFVDTQYF.

The chain couples TRBV6-1 to TRBJ1-5; 9 bases fit TRBD1. The CDR3 sequence is 16 residues long. V gave up 0 bases and J gave up 6 bases; unmatched junction bases: 6. CDR1 MNHNS and CDR2 SASEGT come from the germline V gene. The CDR3 region is CASSEAGTGWVQPQHF. CDR3 DNA: TGTGCCAGCAGTGAAGCGGGGACAGGGTGGGTTCAGCCCCAGCATTTT.

The chain carries TRBV10-3 and TRBJ1-3; 8 bases agree with TRBD1. V lost 4 bases to trimming and J lost 0 bases; unmatched junction nucleotides: 2. The CDR3 covers 15 residues. Germline loops: CDR1 ENHRY, CDR2 SYGVKD. The CDR3 nucleotides read TGTGCCATCAGTGGGGGACAGGTCTCTGGAAACACCATATATTTT. It yields the protein CAISGGQVSGNTIYF.

V is TRBV4-3 and J is TRBJ2-5; 9 nucleotides align to TRBD2. The J call may be mistaken, given a closer DNA end match to TRBJ2-7. CDR3 size: 15 residues. Per the germline V gene, CDR1 is LGHNA and CDR2 is YSLEER. This chain's CDR3 is CASSQGLAEFYEQYF. The CDR3 nucleotides read TGCGCCAGCAGCCAAGGACTAGCGGAGTTCTACGAGCAGTACTTC.

The chain joins TRBV29-1 to TRBJ2-1; 8 nucleotides align to TRBD2. V shed 4 bases and J 12 bases; nucleotides not matched to a gene: 5. The CDR3 covers 11 residues. In germline, CDR1 is SQVTM, CDR2 ANQGSEA. The CDR3 sequence is CSVGAGESQFF. CDR3 DNA sequence: TGCAGCGTTGGAGCGGGAGAGTCGCAGTTCTTC.

The rearrangement joins TRBV27 to TRBJ1-1; D remains ambiguous. Per germline, CDR1 MNHEY and CDR2 SMNVEV (reference sequence). The CDR3 covers 14 residues. V was shortened by 5 bases and J by 6 bases, with 16 bases between the two germline ends. The CDR3 here is CASSPLVRVAEAFF. Here the CDR3 DNA reads TGTGCCAGCAGTCCCCTAGTGAGGGTAGCTGAAGCTTTCTTT.

The V call is TRBV25-1, the J call TRBJ2-7; possibly TRBD1 for D (5 bases). Germline V gene sequence: CDR1 MGHDK, CDR2 SYGVNS. Trimming shortened V by 4 bases and J by 5 bases, and 18 bases separated the two germline ends. The CDR3 is 15 amino acids. The CDR3 DNA is TGTGCCAGCAGTGGGTCATTAGGGGCAGCAAACGAGCAGTACTTC. Translated: CASSGSLGAANEQYF.

V is TRBV14 and J is TRBJ2-7; possibly TRBD2 for D (7 bases). Germline-derived CDR1 and CDR2 are SGHDN and FVKESK. The CDR3 is made up of 14 amino acids. V was clipped by 5 bases and J by 2 bases, with 13 bases between them. The CDR3 loop is CASSKGGAPYEQYF. The CDR3 DNA follows: TGTGCCAGCAGCAAGGGGGGGGCCCCCTACGAGCAGTACTTC. Full variable domain (outside the CDR3, taken from reference TRBV14 and TRBJ2-7): EAGVTQFPSHSVIEKGQTVTLRCDPISGHDNLYWYRRVMGKEIKFLLHFVKESKQDESGMPNNRFLAERTGGTYSTLKVQPAELEDSGVYFCASSKGGAPYEQYFGPGTRLTVT.

The V call is TRBV6-1, the J call TRBJ2-3, with TRBD2 matching over 8 bases. There are 15 residues in the CDR3. Germline V gene sequence: CDR1 MNHNS, CDR2 SASEGT. V was pared by 8 bases and J by 2 bases, with 9 bases of the junction left unmatched. The CDR3 spells CASDSAGGYTDTQYF. The CDR3 nucleotides read TGTGCCAGCGACTCGGCGGGGGGATACACAGATACGCAGTATTTT.

V and J are TRBV7-9 and TRBJ1-3; tentatively, D is TRBD1 (6 bases). Germline V CDR1 and CDR2: SEHNR, FQNEAQ (reference sequence). This CDR3 region has 14 residues. Trimming took off 5 bases at V and 2 bases at J, with 10 bases between the two ends. Here the CDR3 reads CASSPGTPGNTIYF. The DNA of the CDR3 is TGTGCCAGCAGCCCCGGGACACCTGGAAACACCATATATTTT.